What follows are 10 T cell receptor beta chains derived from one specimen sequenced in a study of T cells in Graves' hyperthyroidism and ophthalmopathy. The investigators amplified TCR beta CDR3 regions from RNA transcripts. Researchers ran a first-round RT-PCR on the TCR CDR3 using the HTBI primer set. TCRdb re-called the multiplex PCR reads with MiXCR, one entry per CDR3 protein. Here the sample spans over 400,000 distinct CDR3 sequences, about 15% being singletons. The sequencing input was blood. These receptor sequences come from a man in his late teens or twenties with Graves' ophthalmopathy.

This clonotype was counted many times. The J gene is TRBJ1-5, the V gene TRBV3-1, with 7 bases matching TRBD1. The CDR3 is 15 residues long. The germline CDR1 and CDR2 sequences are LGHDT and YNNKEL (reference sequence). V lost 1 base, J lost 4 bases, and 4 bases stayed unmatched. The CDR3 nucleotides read TGTGCCAGCAGCCAAGTTACAGGGGTAAATCAGCCCCAGCATTTT. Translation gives CASSQVTGVNQPQHF. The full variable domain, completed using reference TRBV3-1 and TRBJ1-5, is DTAVSQTPKYLVTQMGNDKSIKCEQNLGHDTMYWYKQDSKKFLKIMFSYNNKELIINETVPNRFSPKSPDKAHLNLHINSLELGDSAVYFCASSQVTGVNQPQHFGDGTRLSIL.

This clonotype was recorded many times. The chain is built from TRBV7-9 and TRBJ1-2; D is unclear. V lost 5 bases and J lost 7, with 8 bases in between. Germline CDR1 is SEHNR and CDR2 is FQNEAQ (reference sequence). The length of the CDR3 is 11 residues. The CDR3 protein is CASSPIVGYTF. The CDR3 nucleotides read TGTGCCAGCAGCCCCATCGTTGGCTACACCTTC.

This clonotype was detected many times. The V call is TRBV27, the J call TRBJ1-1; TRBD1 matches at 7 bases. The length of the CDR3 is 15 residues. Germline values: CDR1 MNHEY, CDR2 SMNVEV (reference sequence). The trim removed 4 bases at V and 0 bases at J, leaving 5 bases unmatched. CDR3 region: CASSWDSVVNTEAFF. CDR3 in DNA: TGTGCCAGCAGTTGGGACAGTGTAGTGAACACTGAAGCTTTCTTT.

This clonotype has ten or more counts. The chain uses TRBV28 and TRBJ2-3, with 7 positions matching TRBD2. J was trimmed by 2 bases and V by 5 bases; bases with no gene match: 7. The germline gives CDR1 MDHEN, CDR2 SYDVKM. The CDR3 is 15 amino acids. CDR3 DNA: TGTGCCAGCAGTCCCTCTAGCGGCCCCACAGATACGCAGTATTTT. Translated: CASSPSSGPTDTQYF.

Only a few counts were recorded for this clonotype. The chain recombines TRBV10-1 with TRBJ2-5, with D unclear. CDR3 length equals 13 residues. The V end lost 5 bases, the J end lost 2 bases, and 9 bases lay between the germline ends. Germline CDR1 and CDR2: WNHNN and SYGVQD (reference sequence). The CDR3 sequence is CASSRNLQETQYF. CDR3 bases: TGCGCCAGCAGTCGAAACCTTCAAGAGACCCAGTACTTC.

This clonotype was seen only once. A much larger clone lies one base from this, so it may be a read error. The CDR3 sequence is CASTNLLGGITEAFF. The CDR3, as DNA: TGTGCCAGCACGAACCTTCTAGGGGGGATAACTGAAGCTTTCTTT. The chain recombines TRBV12-3 or TRBV12-4 with TRBJ1-1; D may be TRBD1 (6 bases). CDR3 size: 15 residues. Trimming shortened V by 7 bases and J by 5 bases, and 20 bases separated the two germline ends.

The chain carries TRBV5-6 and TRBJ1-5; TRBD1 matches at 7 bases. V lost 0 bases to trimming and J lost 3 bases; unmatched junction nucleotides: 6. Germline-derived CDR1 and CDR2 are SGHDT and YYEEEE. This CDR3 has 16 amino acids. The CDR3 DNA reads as TGTGCCAGCAGCTTGGGAGGACAGGCTTCCAATCAGCCCCAGCATTTT. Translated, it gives CASSLGGQASNQPQHF.

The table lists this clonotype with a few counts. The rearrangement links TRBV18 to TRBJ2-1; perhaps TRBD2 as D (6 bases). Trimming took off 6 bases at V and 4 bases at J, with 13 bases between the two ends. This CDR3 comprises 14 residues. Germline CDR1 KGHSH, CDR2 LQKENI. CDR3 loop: CASSPGGIYNEQFF. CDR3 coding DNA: TGTGCCAGCTCCCCCGGGGGAATTTACAATGAGCAGTTCTTC.

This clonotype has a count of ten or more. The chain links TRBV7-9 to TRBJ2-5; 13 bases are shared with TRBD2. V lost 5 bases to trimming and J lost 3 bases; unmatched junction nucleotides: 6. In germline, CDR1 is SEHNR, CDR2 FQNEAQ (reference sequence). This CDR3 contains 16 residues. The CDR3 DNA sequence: TGTGCCAGCAGCCTCGGACTAGCGGGGGCCGAAGAGACCCAGTACTTC. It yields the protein CASSLGLAGAEETQYF.

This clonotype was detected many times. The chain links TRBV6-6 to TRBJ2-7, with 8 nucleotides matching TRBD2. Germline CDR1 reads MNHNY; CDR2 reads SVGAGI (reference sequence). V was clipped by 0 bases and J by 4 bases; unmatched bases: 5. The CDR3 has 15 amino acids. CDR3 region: CASSYSSGNLYEQYF. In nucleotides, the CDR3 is TGTGCCAGCAGTTACTCTAGCGGGAATCTATACGAGCAGTACTTC.